These 32 T cell receptor beta chains were all obtained from the same sample, sequenced in a study of blood T cell repertoires in COVID-19. Profiling relied on immunoSEQ multiplex PCR, and the TCRdb table lists in-frame clones only, not all of them. The sample lists some 700,000 clones; 85% to 90% were seen once. The specimen sequenced was peripheral blood. The receptor source for this set is a woman younger than 35 with acute or convalescent COVID-19.

This chain connects TRBV29-1 to TRBJ1-2, with D tentatively TRBD1 (5 bases). V dropped 1 base and J dropped 4 bases, with 7 bases sitting between them. The CDR3 contains 12 residues. Germline values: CDR1 SQVTM, CDR2 ANQGSEA. The CDR3 DNA is TGCAGCGTTGAAGGGGGCTCCTATGGCTACACCTTC. Translated, it gives CSVEGGSYGYTF.

The rearrangement joins TRBV30 to TRBJ1-1; D is possibly TRBD1 (5 bases). This CDR3 is 14 amino acids long. CDR1 GTSNPN and CDR2 SVGIG come from the germline V gene (reference sequence). V was pared by 1 base and J by 3 bases, with 12 bases between. DNA for the CDR3: TGTGCCTGGAGTGGATCTTGGGGGGACACTGAAGCTTTCTTT. It codes for CAWSGSWGDTEAFF.

The V and J genes are TRBV19 and TRBJ1-2; possible D gene TRBD1, 5 bases. This CDR3 comprises 15 residues. Trimming took off 4 bases at V and 7 bases at J, with 19 bases between the two ends. The germline V gene has CDR1 LNHDA and CDR2 SQIVND (reference sequence). As DNA, the CDR3 is TGTGCCAGTAGTAGGTTTGGCGGGGCGACGGGTGGCTACACCTTC. This sequence encodes CASSRFGGATGGYTF.

The rearrangement uses TRBV5-7 and TRBJ1-5; tentatively, D is TRBD1 (5 bases). TRBV5-7 is annotated as an ORF whose role is uncertain. Trimming stripped 2 bases from V and 5 bases from J, with 23 bases between. The CDR3 is made up of 18 amino acids. The CDR3 sequence: CASSFWRKAGIFDQPQHF. The CDR3 region has the DNA TGTGCCAGCAGCTTTTGGCGGAAAGCAGGGATTTTCGATCAGCCCCAGCATTTT.

The rearrangement joins TRBV6-5 to TRBJ2-1, with 7 bases that match TRBD1. Losses at the gene ends were 2 bases for V and 7 bases for J; bases not matched to a gene: 11. This CDR3 comprises 16 residues. Per the germline V gene, CDR1 is MNHEY and CDR2 is SVGAGI. The CDR3 sequence is CASSYVRDSVGNEQFF. CDR3 coding DNA: TGTGCCAGCAGTTACGTTCGGGACAGTGTAGGAAATGAGCAGTTCTTC.

This clone was found once. The chain is built from TRBV5-1 and TRBJ1-1; tentative D call: TRBD1 (6 bases). Trimming cost V 3 bases and J 11 bases, with 17 bases left between them. Per germline, CDR1 SGHRS and CDR2 YFSETQ. This CDR3 has 13 amino acids. The DNA of the CDR3 is TGCGCCAGCAGCTCGTCCGGGACAACGGGGGCTTTCTTT. It codes for CASSSSGTTGAFF.

This chain links TRBV6-5 with TRBJ2-7; tentative D call: TRBD1 (6 bases). CDR1 is MNHEY, CDR2 SVGAGI, per germline. Deletions cut 2 bases from V and 7 bases from J, with 15 bases between. The CDR3 is 14 residues long. For the CDR3, the DNA is TGTGCCAGCAGTTACAATGGGGGCCTGGGAGAGCAGTACTTC. Protein: CASSYNGGLGEQYF.

The V call is TRBV3-1 (or the pseudogene TRBV3-2), the J call TRBJ1-6; the D gene is possibly TRBD1 (5 bases). In germline, CDR1 is LGHDT, CDR2 YNNKEL (reference sequence). Trimming left V 7 bases short and J 2 bases short, with 15 bases between. The CDR3 runs to 16 residues. CDR3 residues: CASTGGGIAYNSPLHF. The CDR3 DNA follows: TGTGCCAGCACCGGGGGAGGAATAGCCTATAATTCACCCCTCCACTTT.

The chain couples TRBV30 to TRBJ2-7; 10 nucleotides match TRBD1. From germline, CDR1 is GTSNPN and CDR2 SVGIG (reference sequence). This CDR3 is built from 14 residues. Trimming cost V 4 bases and J 4 bases; bases outside gene matches: 7. The CDR3 reads CAWTLDRGLYEQYF. In DNA, the CDR3 is TGTGCCTGGACCCTCGACAGGGGGCTTTACGAGCAGTACTTC.

The CDR3 sequence is CASSLQGAKDYGYTF. For the CDR3, the DNA is TGTGCCAGCAGCTTGCAAGGGGCAAAGGACTATGGCTACACCTTC. The chain is built from TRBV5-4 and TRBJ1-2; TRBD1 is a possible D gene (5 bases). The length of the CDR3 is 15 residues. Germline values: CDR1 SGHNT, CDR2 YYREEE (reference sequence). V dropped 1 base and J dropped 3 bases, with 13 bases sitting between them.

About this clone itself: The sample contains more than one DNA sequence encoding this CDR3. The chain has TRBV9 and TRBJ2-1; 8 bases align to TRBD2. The CDR3 sequence is 14 residues long. Looked up from germline, CDR1 is SGDLS and CDR2 is YYNGEE. J was trimmed by 4 bases and V by 2 bases; bases with no gene match: 2. The CDR3 protein is CASSVGGAYNEQFF. In DNA, the CDR3 is TGTGCCAGCAGCGTCGGGGGGGCTTACAATGAGCAGTTCTTC.

The chain links TRBV18 to TRBJ2-2; D remains unclear. V lost 4 bases, J lost 2 bases, and 5 bases lay in between. Germline CDR1 KGHSH, CDR2 LQKENI. This CDR3 has 13 residues. Here the CDR3 reads CASSRTNTGELFF. The CDR3 bases are TGTGCCAGCTCACGCACTAACACCGGGGAGCTGTTTTTT.

This chain uses TRBV11-3 with TRBJ2-1; TRBD1 agrees at 11 bases. In germline, CDR1 is SGHNT, CDR2 YENEEA. The CDR3 is made up of 16 amino acids. J was trimmed by 7 bases and V by 1 base; bases with no gene match: 6. For the CDR3, the DNA is TGTGCCAGCAGCTTAGGGGGACAGGGGGTAGGGAATGAGCAGTTCTTC. Translated, it gives CASSLGGQGVGNEQFF.

In its sample, this clone was seen once. This chain connects TRBV6-5 to TRBJ1-1; 7 bases are a match to TRBD1. After removal of 7 bases from V and 10 bases from J, the junction contained 6 bases not matched to a gene. Germline assignment: CDR1 MNHEY and CDR2 SVGAGI. CDR3 length equals 11 residues. The CDR3 sequence: CASITGDVAFF. CDR3 nucleotide sequence: TGTGCCAGCATCACAGGGGATGTAGCTTTCTTT.

The J gene is TRBJ1-4, the V gene TRBV4-3; no reliable D call. V was trimmed by 7 bases and J by 6 bases, leaving 18 bases between them. Germline CDR1 is LGHNA and CDR2 is YSLEER. CDR3 length: 15 residues. The CDR3 DNA follows: TGCGCCAGCACGGGGTATTTGGGGAATGATGAAAAACTGTTTTTT. This translates into CASTGYLGNDEKLFF.

The chain employs TRBV3-1 (or the pseudogene TRBV3-2) and TRBJ1-1; a weak D match, TRBD1 (5 bases). This CDR3 is built from 16 residues. Germline V gene sequence: CDR1 LGHDT, CDR2 YNNKEL (reference sequence). The ends were cut back, 2 bases at V and 4 bases at J, with 17 bases in the middle. The chain's CDR3 is CASSQLPGGGGTEAFF. The CDR3 nucleotides read TGTGCCAGCAGCCAATTACCTGGGGGGGGAGGCACTGAAGCTTTCTTT.

This clone was observed a single time. The chain employs TRBV4-1 and TRBJ1-2; tentative D call: TRBD1 (5 bases). Germline V gene sequence: CDR1 MGHRA, CDR2 YSYEKL. V was trimmed by 0 bases and J by 2 bases, leaving 13 bases between them. The length of the CDR3 is 16 residues. In nucleotides, the CDR3 is TGCGCCAGCAGCCAAGAGCCGGGACTCCCAAACTATGGCTACACCTTC. Amino acid sequence: CASSQEPGLPNYGYTF.

This chain links TRBV6-4 with TRBJ2-1; D uncertain. The CDR3 is 13 amino acids. V dropped 2 bases and J dropped 2 bases, with 4 bases sitting between them. Germline V gives CDR1 MRHNA, CDR2 SNTAGT. The CDR3, as DNA: TGTGCCAGCAGTGACCGGGCCTACAATGAGCAGTTCTTC. Translation: CASSDRAYNEQFF.

The chain joins TRBV4-2 to TRBJ2-7; D is ambiguous. With 1 base removed from V and 3 bases from J, the gap between germline ends came to 7 bases. This CDR3 is built from 13 residues. Germline values: CDR1 LGHNA, CDR2 YNFKEQ. In DNA, the CDR3 is TGTGCCAGCAGCCAAGTGCCTAGCTACGAGCAGTACTTC. Translation gives CASSQVPSYEQYF.

The J gene is TRBJ1-1, the V gene TRBV28, with D unresolved. There are 14 residues in the CDR3. From germline, CDR1 is MDHEN and CDR2 SYDVKM. V lost 6 bases, J lost 1 base, and 12 bases lay in between. The CDR3 DNA is TGTGCCAGCAGCCCCCACGAGCAGAACACTGAAGCTTTCTTT. As protein: CASSPHEQNTEAFF. Complete variable domain (other parts from reference TRBV28 and TRBJ1-1): DVKVTQSSRYLVKRTGEKVFLECVQDMDHENMFWYRQDPGLGLRLIYFSYDVKMKEKGDIPEGYSVSREKKERFSLILESASTNQTSMYLCASSPHEQNTEAFFGQGTRLTVV.

V gene TRBV19 combines with J gene TRBJ2-7; a weak D match, TRBD2 (6 bases). Per germline, CDR1 LNHDA and CDR2 SQIVND (reference sequence). The ends were cut back, 4 bases at V and 5 bases at J, with 9 bases in the middle. This CDR3 region has 12 residues. DNA for the CDR3: TGTGCCAGTAGTAGTAGGAGGGACGAGCAGTACTTC. Its protein product is CASSSRRDEQYF.

This sequence joins TRBV28 and TRBJ1-6, with D possibly being TRBD1 (6 bases). CDR3 length: 16 amino acids. Germline lookup yields CDR1 MDHEN and CDR2 SYDVKM. V lost 4 bases to trimming and J lost 3 bases, with 13 bases between them. CDR3 bases: TGTGCCAGCAGTTCTGGGACACTCGGCTATAATTCACCCCTCCACTTT. Protein sequence: CASSSGTLGYNSPLHF.

This chain connects TRBV24-1 to TRBJ2-2, with 10 bases that match TRBD1. CDR1 and CDR2 (germline): KGHDR, SFDVKD. With 1 base clipped from V and 7 bases from J, the junction kept 5 bases outside the gene matches. The length of the CDR3 is 16 residues. The CDR3 here is CATSDLGTGVVGELFF. In DNA form, the CDR3 reads TGTGCCACCAGTGATTTAGGGACAGGGGTAGTCGGGGAGCTGTTTTTT.

Turning to this clone: Other nucleotide sequences from this sample produce the same CDR3. The V gene is TRBV5-1, the J gene TRBJ1-4, with 9 bases lining up with TRBD1. J lost 7 bases, V lost 0 bases, and 4 bases had no gene match. Germline-derived CDR1 and CDR2 are SGHRS and YFSETQ. CDR3 length equals 15 residues. The CDR3 nucleotides are TGCGCCAGCAGCTTGGGGGGACAGGGTGGTGAAAAACTGTTTTTT. Its translation: CASSLGGQGGEKLFF.

V is TRBV27 and J is TRBJ2-6, with unresolved D. From germline, CDR1 is MNHEY and CDR2 SMNVEV (reference sequence). The CDR3 consists of 15 residues. The germline V and J ends were trimmed by 3 bases and 1 base, with 7 bases remaining between them. This CDR3 reads CASSFWSSGANVLTF. The CDR3 DNA reads as TGTGCCAGCAGTTTTTGGAGTTCTGGGGCCAACGTCCTGACTTTC. The full variable domain, its missing parts supplied by reference TRBV27 and TRBJ2-6, is EAQVTQNPRYLITVTGKKLTVTCSQNMNHEYMSWYRQDPGLGLRQIYYSMNVEVTDKGDVPEGYKVSRKEKRNFPLILESPSPNQTSLYFCASSFWSSGANVLTFGAGSRLTVL.

The chain couples TRBV5-5 to TRBJ2-7; maybe TRBD1 (6 bases). CDR3 length: 12 amino acids. CDR1 is SGHKS, CDR2 YYEKEE, per germline (reference sequence). Trimming removed 2 bases at V and 6 bases at J, with 9 bases between. This CDR3 reads CASSFWGPEQYF. CDR3 nucleotides: TGTGCCAGCAGCTTCTGGGGGCCCGAGCAGTACTTC.

The J gene is TRBJ1-1, the V gene TRBV6-5, with 8 bases aligning to TRBD1. With V trimmed by 8 bases and J by 6 bases, 5 bases remained unmatched. Looked up from germline, CDR1 is MNHEY and CDR2 is SVGAGI. The CDR3 is 12 amino acids. CDR3 sequence: CASGGRGPEAFF. In DNA form, the CDR3 reads TGTGCCAGCGGAGGCAGGGGGCCTGAAGCTTTCTTT.

The chain joins TRBV5-6 to TRBJ1-2, with 7 positions matching TRBD1. The V gene's germline CDR1 is SGHDT and CDR2 YYEEEE. The junction had 7 bases not matched to a gene; V was cut back by 4 bases and J by 7 bases. The CDR3 runs to 13 residues. This chain's CDR3 is CASSRDSPRGYTF. CDR3 sequence (DNA): TGTGCCAGCAGCCGGGACAGCCCCCGTGGCTACACCTTC.

The chain joins TRBV27 to TRBJ1-4; 7 bases fit TRBD1. Germline V gives CDR1 MNHEY, CDR2 SMNVEV (reference sequence). This CDR3 region has 12 residues. With 7 bases clipped from V and 11 bases from J, the junction kept 7 bases outside the gene matches. CDR3 amino acids: CASKQGLGKLFF. The CDR3 DNA reads TGTGCCAGCAAACAGGGGTTGGGGAAACTGTTTTTT.

The chain employs TRBV7-2 and TRBJ1-3; maybe TRBD1 (6 bases). Trimming left V 8 bases short and J 9 bases short, with 17 bases between. Germline V gene data show CDR1 as SGHTA and CDR2 as FQGNSA. The CDR3 covers 13 residues. CDR3 protein: CASGGGRVATIYF. The CDR3 nucleotides are TGTGCCAGCGGCGGGGGCAGGGTCGCCACCATATATTTT.

The chain carries TRBV24-1 and TRBJ1-2, with 9 bases lining up with TRBD1. This CDR3 contains 13 residues. CDR1 is KGHDR, CDR2 SFDVKD, per germline. The junction had 4 bases not matched to a gene; V was cut back by 4 bases and J by 8 bases. For the CDR3, the DNA is TGTGCCACCAGTGACGGGACAGGGAGAGGCTACACCTTC. It translates to CATSDGTGRGYTF.

The chain links TRBV2 to TRBJ1-4; 8 nucleotides agree with TRBD1. Germline trimming cut 6 bases from V and 5 bases from J; bases unmatched to any gene: 5. CDR3 size: 14 residues. Germline V gives CDR1 SNHLY, CDR2 FYNNEI. DNA of the CDR3: TGTGCCAGCAGCGTGACAGGGGAAAATGAAAAACTGTTTTTT. This encodes CASSVTGENEKLFF.